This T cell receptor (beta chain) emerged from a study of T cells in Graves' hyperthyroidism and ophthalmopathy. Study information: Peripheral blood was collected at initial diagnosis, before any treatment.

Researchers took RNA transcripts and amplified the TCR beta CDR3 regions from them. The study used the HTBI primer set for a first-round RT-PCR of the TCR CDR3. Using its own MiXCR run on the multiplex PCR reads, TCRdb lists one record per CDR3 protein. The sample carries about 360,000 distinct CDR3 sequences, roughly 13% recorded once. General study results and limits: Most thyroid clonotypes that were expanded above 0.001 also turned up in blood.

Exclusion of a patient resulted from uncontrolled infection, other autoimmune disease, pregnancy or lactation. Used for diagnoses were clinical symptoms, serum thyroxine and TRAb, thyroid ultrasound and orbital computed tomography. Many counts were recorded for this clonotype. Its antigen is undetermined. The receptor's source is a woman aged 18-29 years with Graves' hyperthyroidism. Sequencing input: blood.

CDR3 amino acids: CSARVRDGGGFNSPLHF. The CDR3, as DNA: TGCAGTGCTAGAGTTAGGGATGGGGGCGGGTTTAATTCACCCCTCCACTTT. The chain joins TRBV20-1 to TRBJ1-6, with D possibly TRBD1 on 6 matching bases. Deletions cut 1 base from V and 6 bases from J, with 19 bases between. Germline loops: CDR1 DFQATT, CDR2 SNEGSKA (reference sequence). This CDR3 has 17 residues.